These 7 T cell receptor beta chains were sequenced from one sample in a study of blood T cell repertoires in COVID-19 (dated by TCRdb to about 2020). To prepare the library, the immunoSEQ multiplex PCR assay was applied. TCRdb mirrors the immuneACCESS table, restricted to in-frame sequences. Some clones are absent from its copies; in checked studies, under half trace to an unresolved V gene, and the reason for the others is unknown. For this sample the table gives about 310,000 clones, of which 85% were detected only once. The ten largest clones add up to over 1.5% of the sample. The material sequenced was PBMCs or T cells enriched from blood (not recorded which). The receptors shown here come from a woman aged 30 to 39 who had been exposed to COVID-19.

In this sample, this clone turned up a few times. The V and J genes are TRBV9 and TRBJ2-3; TRBD2 matches 7 bases. V lost 0 bases to trimming and J lost 6 bases; unmatched junction nucleotides: 7. The CDR3 is 15 residues long. Germline V gene lookup returns CDR1 SGDLS and CDR2 YYNGEE. The CDR3 spells CASSVVGGDGDTQYF. The CDR3 coding sequence is TGTGCCAGCAGCGTAGTTGGGGGGGACGGGGATACGCAGTATTTT. Looking up the rest from reference TRBV9 and TRBJ2-3 gives the full variable domain: DSGVTQTPKHLITATGQRVTLRCSPRSGDLSVYWYQQSLDQGLQFLIQYYNGEERAKGNILERFSAQQFPDLHSELNLSSLELGDSALYFCASSVVGGDGDTQYFGPGTRLTVL.

The rearrangement joins TRBV5-1 to TRBJ2-5, with 10 bases matching TRBD2. J gave up 3 bases and V 6 bases, and 11 bases lay outside the gene matches. The CDR3 spans 16 residues. CDR1 is SGHRS, CDR2 YFSETQ, per germline. The CDR3 here is CASTMWSSGREETQYF. The CDR3 DNA follows: TGCGCCAGCACCATGTGGTCTAGCGGGAGAGAAGAGACCCAGTACTTC.

The V gene is TRBV10-3, the J gene TRBJ1-2; D is undetermined. CDR1 ENHRY and CDR2 SYGVKD come from the germline V gene. CDR3 length: 14 amino acids. Between the trimmed V and J ends, which lost 3 bases and 7 bases, there was a span of 15 bases. Here the CDR3 reads CAISEPSAETGYTF. The CDR3 bases are TGTGCCATCAGTGAACCGTCGGCGGAAACTGGCTACACCTTC.

The chain has TRBV7-9 and TRBJ1-5, with 10 bases aligning to TRBD1. Germline V gene lookup returns CDR1 SEHNR and CDR2 FQNEAQ (reference sequence). The CDR3 is 17 residues long. V was clipped by 4 bases and J by 1 base; unmatched bases: 7. The CDR3: CASSSWTGGFSNQPQHF. DNA for the CDR3: TGTGCCAGCAGCTCCTGGACAGGGGGTTTCAGCAATCAGCCCCAGCATTTT.

The V call is TRBV2, the J call TRBJ1-5, with D perhaps TRBD1 (5 bases). The CDR3 sequence is 13 residues long. Deletions cut 4 bases from V and 2 bases from J, with 6 bases between. CDR1 and CDR2 (germline): SNHLY, FYNNEI. CDR3 sequence reads: CASSVGRNQPQHF. Here the CDR3 DNA reads TGTGCCAGCAGTGTGGGGCGCAATCAGCCCCAGCATTTT. Together with reference TRBV2 and TRBJ1-5, the CDR3 gives the full variable domain: EPEVTQTPSHQVTQMGQEVILRCVPISNHLYFYWYRQILGQKVEFLVSFYNNEISEKSEIFDDQFSVERPDGSNFTLKIRSTKLEDSAMYFCASSVGRNQPQHFGDGTRLSIL.

CDR3 nucleotide sequence: TGCGCCAGCAGCCAAGATCCGGTAAGCGGCACCTTC. Its protein product is CASSQDPVSGTF. The chain has TRBV4-1 and TRBJ1-2; no reliable D call. CDR1 is MGHRA and CDR2 is YSYEKL in the germline V gene. V was pared by 0 bases and J by 13 bases, with 12 bases between. This CDR3 region has 12 residues.

The chain recombines TRBV27 with TRBJ2-1; 10 positions agree with TRBD2. The CDR3 contains 18 residues. CDR1 MNHEY and CDR2 SMNVEV come from the germline V gene (reference sequence). Losses at the gene ends were 3 bases for V and 5 bases for J; bases not matched to a gene: 13. The CDR3 nucleotides read TGTGCCAGCAGTTTGTGGCTAGCGGGAGTCGGGGCACACAATGAGCAGTTCTTC. Translated, it gives CASSLWLAGVGAHNEQFF.